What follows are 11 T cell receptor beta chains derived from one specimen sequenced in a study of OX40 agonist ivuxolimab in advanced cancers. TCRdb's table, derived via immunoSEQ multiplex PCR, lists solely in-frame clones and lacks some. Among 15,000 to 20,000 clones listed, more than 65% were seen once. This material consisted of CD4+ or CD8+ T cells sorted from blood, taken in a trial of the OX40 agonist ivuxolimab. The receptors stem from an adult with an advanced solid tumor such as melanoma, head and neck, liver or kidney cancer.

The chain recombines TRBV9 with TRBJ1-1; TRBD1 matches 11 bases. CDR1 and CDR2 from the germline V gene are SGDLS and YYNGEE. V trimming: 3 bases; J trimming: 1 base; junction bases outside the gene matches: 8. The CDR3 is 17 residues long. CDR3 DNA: TGTGCCAGCAGCGCAAGTAGGGACAGGGGGTCGAACACTGAAGCTTTCTTT. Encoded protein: CASSASRDRGSNTEAFF.

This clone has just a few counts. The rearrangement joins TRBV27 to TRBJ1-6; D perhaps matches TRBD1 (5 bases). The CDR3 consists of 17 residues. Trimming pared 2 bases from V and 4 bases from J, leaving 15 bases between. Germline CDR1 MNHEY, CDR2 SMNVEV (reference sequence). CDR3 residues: CASSLMGQRDYNSPLHF. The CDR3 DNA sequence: TGTGCCAGCAGTTTAATGGGGCAGCGTGATTATAATTCACCCCTCCACTTT.

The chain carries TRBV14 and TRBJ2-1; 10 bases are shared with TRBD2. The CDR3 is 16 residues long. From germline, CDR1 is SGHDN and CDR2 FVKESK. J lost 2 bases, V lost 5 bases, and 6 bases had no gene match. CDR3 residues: CASSISSGGPYNEQFF. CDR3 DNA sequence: TGTGCCAGCAGCATTTCTAGCGGGGGACCCTACAATGAGCAGTTCTTC. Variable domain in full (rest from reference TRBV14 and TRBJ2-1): EAGVTQFPSHSVIEKGQTVTLRCDPISGHDNLYWYRRVMGKEIKFLLHFVKESKQDESGMPNNRFLAERTGGTYSTLKVQPAELEDSGVYFCASSISSGGPYNEQFFGPGTRLTVL.

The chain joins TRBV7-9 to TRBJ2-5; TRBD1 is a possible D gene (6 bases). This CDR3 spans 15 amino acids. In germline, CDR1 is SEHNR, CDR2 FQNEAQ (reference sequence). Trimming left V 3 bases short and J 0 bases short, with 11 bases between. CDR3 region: CASSFPQGNQETQYF. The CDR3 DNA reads TGTGCCAGCAGCTTCCCGCAGGGGAACCAAGAGACCCAGTACTTC. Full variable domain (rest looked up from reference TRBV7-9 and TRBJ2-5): DTGVSQNPRHKITKRGQNVTFRCDPISEHNRLYWYRQTLGQGPEFLTYFQNEAQLEKSRLLSDRFSAERPKGSFSTLEIQRTEQGDSAMYLCASSFPQGNQETQYFGPGTRLLVL.

The CDR3 region has the DNA TGTGCCAGCAGCTTAGCGGGGGGCCAATCGAATGAGCAGTTCTTC. This sequence encodes CASSLAGGQSNEQFF. The V gene is TRBV7-2, the J gene TRBJ2-1; D may be TRBD1 or TRBD2 (6 bases each). The V end was cut by 0 bases, the J end by 7 bases, with 13 bases between. The CDR3 consists of 15 residues. Germline V gene lookup returns CDR1 SGHTA and CDR2 FQGNSA. Full variable domain (rest looked up from reference TRBV7-2 and TRBJ2-1): GAGVSQSPSNKVTEKGKDVELRCDPISGHTALYWYRQSLGQGLEFLIYFQGNSAPDKSGLPSDRFSAERTGGSVSTLTIQRTQQEDSAVYLCASSLAGGQSNEQFFGPGTRLTVL.

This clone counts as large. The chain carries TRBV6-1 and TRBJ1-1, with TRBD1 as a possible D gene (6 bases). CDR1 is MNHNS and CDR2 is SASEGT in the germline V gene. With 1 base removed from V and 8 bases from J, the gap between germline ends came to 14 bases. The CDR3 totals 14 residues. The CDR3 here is CASSEGTTGLEAFF. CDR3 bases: TGTGCCAGCAGTGAAGGGACAACAGGGTTAGAAGCTTTCTTT.

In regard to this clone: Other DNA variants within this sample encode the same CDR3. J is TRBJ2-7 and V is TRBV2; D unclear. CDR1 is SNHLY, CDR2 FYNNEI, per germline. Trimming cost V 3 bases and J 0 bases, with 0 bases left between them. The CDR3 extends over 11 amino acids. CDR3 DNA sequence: TGTGCCAGCAGTGACTCCTACGAGCAGTACTTC. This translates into CASSDSYEQYF.

The CDR3 sequence is CASSPRARSYEQYF. CDR3 in DNA: TGTGCCAGCAGTCCCCGGGCGCGGTCCTACGAGCAGTACTTC. This chain connects TRBV28 to TRBJ2-5; D is uncertain. The end of the DNA aligns better with TRBJ2-7, so the J call may be wrong. The CDR3 sequence is 14 residues long. The germline gives CDR1 MDHEN, CDR2 SYDVKM.

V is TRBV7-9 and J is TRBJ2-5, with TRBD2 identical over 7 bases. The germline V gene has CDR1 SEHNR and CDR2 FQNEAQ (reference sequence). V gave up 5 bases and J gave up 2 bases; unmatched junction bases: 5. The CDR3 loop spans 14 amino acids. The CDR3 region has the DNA TGTGCCAGCAGCCCTGTGGGGGGGCAAGAGACCCAGTACTTC. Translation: CASSPVGGQETQYF.

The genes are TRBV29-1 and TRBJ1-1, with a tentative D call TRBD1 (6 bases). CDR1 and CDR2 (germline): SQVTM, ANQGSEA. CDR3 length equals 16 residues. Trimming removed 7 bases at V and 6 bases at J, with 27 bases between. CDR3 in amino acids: CSAQWGTGSGRAEAFF. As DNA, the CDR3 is TGCAGCGCCCAGTGGGGAACAGGGTCGGGCAGGGCTGAAGCTTTCTTT. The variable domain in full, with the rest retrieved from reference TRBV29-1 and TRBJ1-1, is SAVISQKPSRDICQRGTSLTIQCQVDSQVTMMFWYRQQPGQSLTLIATANQGSEATYESGFVIDKFPISRPNLTFSTLTVSNMSPEDSSIYLCSAQWGTGSGRAEAFFGQGTRLTVV.

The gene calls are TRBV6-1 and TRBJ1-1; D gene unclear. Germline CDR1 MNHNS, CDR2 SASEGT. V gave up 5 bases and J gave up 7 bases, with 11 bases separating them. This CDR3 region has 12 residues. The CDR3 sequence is CASSYSVGEAFF. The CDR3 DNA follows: TGTGCCAGCAGTTATTCGGTGGGTGAAGCTTTCTTT.